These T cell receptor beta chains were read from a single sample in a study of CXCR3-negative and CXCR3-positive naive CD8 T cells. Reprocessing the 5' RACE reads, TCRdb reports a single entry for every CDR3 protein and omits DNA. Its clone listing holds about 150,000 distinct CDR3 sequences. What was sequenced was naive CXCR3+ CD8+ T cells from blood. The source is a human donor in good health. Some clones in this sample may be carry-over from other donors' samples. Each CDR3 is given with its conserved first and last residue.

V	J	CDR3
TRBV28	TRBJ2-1	CASSFGFGGAEQFF
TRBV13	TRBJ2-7	CASSLGNGYEQYF
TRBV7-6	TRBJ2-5	CASSFELDQETQYF
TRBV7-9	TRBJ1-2	CAGDFDRDYGYTF
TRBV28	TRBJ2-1	CASSSGWEEFF
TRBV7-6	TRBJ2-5	CASSLDDQETQYF
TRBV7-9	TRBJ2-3	CASSPRTGTNTDTQYF
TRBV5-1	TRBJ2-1	CASSLEVRTSRSSYNEQFF
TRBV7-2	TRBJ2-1	CASSLVVVWGSEQFF
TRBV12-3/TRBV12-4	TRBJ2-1	CASSLSGDNEQFF
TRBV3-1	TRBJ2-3	CASSHHSGSTDTQYF
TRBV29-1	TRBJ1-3	CSAKDSNSGNTIYF
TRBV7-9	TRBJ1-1	CASSLGGAEAFF
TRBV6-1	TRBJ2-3	CASSEDIAGGWTDTQYF
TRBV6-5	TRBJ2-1	CASSYGDEYNEQFF
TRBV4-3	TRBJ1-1	CASSQGRAMGTEAFF
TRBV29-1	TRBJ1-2	CSVEEGDRGYNYGYTF
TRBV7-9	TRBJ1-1	CASSHPGTGDTEAFF
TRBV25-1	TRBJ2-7	CASTMTRGEQYF
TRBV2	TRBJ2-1	CASSGTGNEQFF
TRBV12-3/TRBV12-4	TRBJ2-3	CASSRHRTTDTQYF
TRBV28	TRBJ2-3	CASSPNGVGTSPTPSTDTQYF
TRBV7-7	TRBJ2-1	CASSPGQGMVNEQFF
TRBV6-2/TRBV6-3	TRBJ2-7	CASRPSGQYEQYF
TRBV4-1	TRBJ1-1	CASSQGVETEAFF
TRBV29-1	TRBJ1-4	CSVIASGSATNEKLFF
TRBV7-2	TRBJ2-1	CASSQKDEQFF
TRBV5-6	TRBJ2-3	CASSLVTQEDTQYF
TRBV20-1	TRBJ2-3	CSARDPSGRDPDTQYF
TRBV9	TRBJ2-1	CASSPSGAPGYYNEQFF
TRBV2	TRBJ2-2	CASSPTGGNTGELFF
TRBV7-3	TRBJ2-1	CASSLLSGTYNEQFF
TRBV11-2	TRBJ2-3	CASSLPRDLTDTQYF
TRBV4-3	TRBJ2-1	CASSQAGVSYNEQFF
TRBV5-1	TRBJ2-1	CASSPEGRREAYNEQFF
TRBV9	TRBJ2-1	CASSVSGTRDNEQFF
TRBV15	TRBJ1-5	CATSRDGADNQPQHF
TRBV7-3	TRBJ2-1	CASSLTGDRSYNEQFF
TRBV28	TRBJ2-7	CASDPGQGTYEQYF
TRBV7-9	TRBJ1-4	CASSSSSGQVNNEKLFF
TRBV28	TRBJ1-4	CASRGVTLDEKLFF
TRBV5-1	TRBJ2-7	CASDWGRGPPYEQYF
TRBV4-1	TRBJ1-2	CASSPRDGPVYGYTF
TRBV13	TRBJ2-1	CASSTPSGDSSYNEQFF
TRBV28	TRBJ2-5	CASEGDRGLGETQYF
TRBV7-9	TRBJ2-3	CASSRSLAASTDTQYF